Below are 28 T cell receptor beta chains sequenced from a single sample in a study of cytomegalovirus exposure and HLA in healthy donors. Sequencing was performed with immunoSEQ multiplex PCR; in TCRdb, only in-frame clones are kept and a portion is missing. The data contain some 130,000 clones, roughly nine tenths of them singletons. The sequencing sample was made of PBMCs. These receptors were taken from a woman aged 18-30 years in good health and CMV-seronegative.

The chain couples TRBV7-9 to TRBJ1-3; 8 nucleotides match TRBD1. V was pared by 5 bases and J by 0 bases, with 12 bases of the junction left unmatched. This CDR3 has 18 amino acids. The V gene's germline CDR1 is SEHNR and CDR2 FQNEAQ (reference sequence). In DNA form, the CDR3 reads TGTGCCAGCAGCGACCCTCAGGGGGCGGGCGACTCTGGAAACACCATATATTTT. It yields the protein CASSDPQGAGDSGNTIYF.

The V and J genes are TRBV5-1 and TRBJ1-6; the match to TRBD1 covers 7 bases. Germline V gene sequence: CDR1 SGHRS, CDR2 YFSETQ. Unmatched junction bases numbered 12, after V lost 5 bases and J lost 7 bases. The CDR3 is made up of 16 amino acids. The DNA of the CDR3 is TGCGCCAGCAGTCTATTATTGGACAGGAGGAATTCACCCCTCCACTTT. This encodes CASSLLLDRRNSPLHF.

The rearrangement uses TRBV27 and TRBJ2-7; D is unclear. Trimming pared 1 base from V and 0 bases from J, leaving 4 bases between. This CDR3 contains 13 residues. Germline V gene lookup returns CDR1 MNHEY and CDR2 SMNVEV (reference sequence). The CDR3 nucleotides are TGTGCCAGCAGTTTATTCAGCTCCTACGAGCAGTACTTC. Translated, it gives CASSLFSSYEQYF.

This chain joins TRBV6-1 and TRBJ2-3; D is unclear. V was pared by 3 bases and J by 0 bases, with 13 bases between. Germline lookup yields CDR1 MNHNS and CDR2 SASEGT. This CDR3 is built from 16 residues. CDR3 in amino acids: CASSDPSPSSTDTQYF. As DNA, the CDR3 is TGTGCCAGCAGTGACCCCAGTCCATCTAGCACAGATACGCAGTATTTT.

The chain has TRBV9 and TRBJ2-3, with unresolved D. This CDR3 is built from 17 residues. Germline CDR1 SGDLS, CDR2 YYNGEE. The germline V and J ends were trimmed by 4 bases and 0 bases, with 18 bases remaining between them. In nucleotides, the CDR3 is TGTGCCAGCAGCCCCCGCCCCTGGGCGCAGAGCACAGATACGCAGTATTTT. Translating it yields CASSPRPWAQSTDTQYF.

The chain couples TRBV6-5 to TRBJ1-2; D is unresolved. V was pared by 0 bases and J by 0 bases, with 11 bases between. Looked up from germline, CDR1 is MNHEY and CDR2 is SVGAGI. The CDR3 contains 16 residues. DNA of the CDR3: TGTGCCAGCAGTTACTCGGCGAGCACTACTAACTATGGCTACACCTTC. Protein product: CASSYSASTTNYGYTF.

The V gene is TRBV7-9, the J gene TRBJ2-7; 9 nucleotides line up with TRBD1. The germline V gene encodes CDR1 SEHNR and CDR2 FQNEAQ (reference sequence). The CDR3 sequence is 13 residues long. With 6 bases clipped from V and 3 bases from J, the junction kept 3 bases outside the gene matches. DNA of the CDR3: TGTGCCAGCAGAAAGGGACAGGGCTACGAGCAGTACTTC. Its protein product is CASRKGQGYEQYF.

The chain carries TRBV15 and TRBJ1-1, with TRBD1 as a possible D gene (5 bases). V was shortened by 2 bases and J by 10 bases, with 14 bases between the two germline ends. Germline V gene lookup returns CDR1 LNHNV and CDR2 YYDKDF (reference sequence). The CDR3 runs 13 residues. The CDR3 reads CATSRYTGRGAFF. The CDR3 DNA sequence: TGTGCCACCAGCAGATATACCGGGAGGGGAGCTTTCTTT.

V and J are TRBV6-5 and TRBJ2-1, with TRBD1 identical over 10 bases. The CDR3 is 15 residues long. Unmatched junction bases numbered 9, after V lost 3 bases and J lost 10 bases. Germline V gives CDR1 MNHEY, CDR2 SVGAGI. The CDR3 here is CASSYGTGVTGEQFF. The CDR3, as DNA: TGTGCCAGCAGTTATGGGACAGGGGTGACAGGGGAGCAGTTCTTC.

This chain connects TRBV6-1 to TRBJ1-1; 7 nucleotides line up with TRBD1. J was trimmed by 11 bases and V by 7 bases; bases with no gene match: 10. Germline assignment: CDR1 MNHNS and CDR2 SASEGT. This CDR3 spans 12 amino acids. The DNA for the CDR3 is TGTGCCAGCACCCGCTTAGGGGGCTGGGCTTTCTTT. It yields the protein CASTRLGGWAFF.

The chain has TRBV4-2 and TRBJ1-2, with TRBD1 identical over 8 bases. The CDR3 is 16 amino acids. The V and J ends lost 5 bases and 6 bases, in that order; junction bases with no gene match: 14. The germline V gene has CDR1 LGHNA and CDR2 YNFKEQ. The CDR3: CASSIGRTGQGDGYTF. The CDR3 DNA reads as TGTGCCAGCAGCATAGGCCGCACCGGACAGGGCGATGGCTACACCTTC.

Remarks on this clone: The junction shows a germline mismatch at one end, possibly a read error. This chain uses TRBV7-7 with TRBJ2-5; D might be TRBD2 (6 bases). This CDR3 has 13 amino acids. From germline, CDR1 is SSHAT and CDR2 FNYEAQ (reference sequence). The CDR3 DNA reads TGTGCTAGCAGCTCCCGGGAGATGCAGGCCCAGTACTTC. Translation: CASSSREMQAQYF.

V usage is TRBV5-6 and J usage is TRBJ1-2, with 7 positions matching TRBD1. Germline V gene sequence: CDR1 SGHDT, CDR2 YYEEEE. V lost 5 bases to trimming and J lost 3 bases; unmatched junction nucleotides: 7. The CDR3 consists of 14 residues. CDR3 nucleotide sequence: TGTGCCAGCAGTAAGACAGGGTTTGACTATGGCTACACCTTC. It translates to CASSKTGFDYGYTF.

The chain recombines TRBV19 with TRBJ1-5; D is unclear. Trimming took 7 bases from V and 0 from J, leaving 19 bases between them. Looked up from germline, CDR1 is LNHDA and CDR2 is SQIVND (reference sequence). This CDR3 contains 17 residues. CDR3 DNA sequence: TGTGCCAGTAACCGACTTATGGCCCGGTATAGCAATCAGCCCCAGCATTTT. Amino acid sequence: CASNRLMARYSNQPQHF.

The chain joins TRBV13 to TRBJ1-1, with D possibly being TRBD1 (5 bases). This CDR3 is 15 amino acids long. Trimming removed 1 base from V and 0 bases from J, with 9 bases in between. Germline V gene data show CDR1 as PRHDT and CDR2 as FYEKMQ (reference sequence). The CDR3 spells CASSLAQAMNTEAFF. In DNA form, the CDR3 reads TGTGCCAGCAGCTTAGCACAGGCCATGAACACTGAAGCTTTCTTT.

The chain joins TRBV19 to TRBJ1-4, with D perhaps matching TRBD1 (5 bases). From germline, CDR1 is LNHDA and CDR2 SQIVND (reference sequence). V was clipped by 10 bases and J by 7 bases, with 25 bases between them. The CDR3 spans 16 residues. The CDR3, as DNA: TGTGCCACTACCCCCGGGGGGGGGAGTTTTGGTGAAAAACTGTTTTTT. It is translated as CATTPGGGSFGEKLFF.

This rearrangement joins TRBV5-4 to TRBJ2-5, with D possibly TRBD2 on 6 matching bases. Trimming stripped 4 bases from V and 4 bases from J, with 20 bases between. The CDR3 consists of 16 residues. Germline CDR1 and CDR2: SGHNT and YYREEE (reference sequence). The CDR3 is CASSREKGTARETQYF. The CDR3 DNA is TGTGCCAGCAGCCGCGAGAAGGGGACTGCCCGAGAGACCCAGTACTTC.

The chain combines TRBV7-2 with TRBJ1-3, with a possible D match to TRBD1 (5 bases). This CDR3 has 16 residues. V lost 1 base, J lost 1 base, and 11 bases lay in between. Germline assignment: CDR1 SGHTA and CDR2 FQGNSA. The DNA for the CDR3 is TGTGCCAGCAGCTTAGTTGGCGCAGGGTCTGGAAACACCATATATTTT. Translation: CASSLVGAGSGNTIYF.

This chain connects TRBV5-4 to TRBJ1-1, with D unclear. This CDR3 comprises 14 residues. The ends were cut back, 2 bases at V and 0 bases at J, with 8 bases in the middle. Germline V gene sequence: CDR1 SGHNT, CDR2 YYREEE (reference sequence). This CDR3 is CASSLRDLNTEAFF. CDR3 coding DNA: TGTGCCAGCAGCTTACGGGATCTGAACACTGAAGCTTTCTTT. The full variable domain, with the rest looked up from reference TRBV5-4 and TRBJ1-1, is ETGVTQSPTHLIKTRGQQVTLRCSSQSGHNTVSWYQQALGQGPQFIFQYYREEENGRGNFPPRFSGLQFPNYSSELNVNALELDDSALYLCASSLRDLNTEAFFGQGTRLTVV.

Comments on this clone: The DNA is left out, because the CDR3 cannot be placed on it with certainty; the CDR3 is given as TCRdb lists it. This sequence joins TRBV28 and TRBJ2-7; no DNA check was done on the table's D call, TRBD1. The V gene's germline CDR1 is MDHEN and CDR2 SYDVKM. The CDR3 sequence runs 16 residues, both termini included. CDR3 loop: CASSVPPGQKTYEQYF.

This clone was observed a handful of times. The chain joins TRBV6-1 to TRBJ2-1, with 9 nucleotides matching TRBD2. The V gene end was trimmed by 5 bases and the J gene end by 0 bases; junction bases not matched to a gene: 2. Germline values: CDR1 MNHNS, CDR2 SASEGT. The CDR3 covers 15 residues. The CDR3 nucleotides are TGTGCCAGCAGTCTTAGCGGGGGCTCCTACAATGAGCAGTTCTTC. It yields the protein CASSLSGGSYNEQFF.

This rearrangement joins TRBV19 to TRBJ1-1; 9 bases match TRBD1. The germline gives CDR1 LNHDA, CDR2 SQIVND (reference sequence). Unmatched junction bases numbered 10, after V lost 7 bases and J lost 4 bases. The CDR3 has 15 residues. The CDR3 nucleotides read TGTGCCAGTACCATACAGGGGGCATTCAGCACTGAAGCTTTCTTT. Its translation: CASTIQGAFSTEAFF.

The chain has TRBV29-1 and TRBJ1-1, with 7 nucleotides matching TRBD1. The CDR3 contains 12 residues. Per germline, CDR1 SQVTM and CDR2 ANQGSEA. Here the CDR3 reads CKGVDRDTEAFF. CDR3 coding DNA: TGCAAAGGGGTAGACAGGGACACTGAAGCTTTCTTT.

The rearrangement uses TRBV28 and TRBJ1-6; tentatively, D is TRBD1 (6 bases). Germline values: CDR1 MDHEN, CDR2 SYDVKM. Deletions cut 8 bases from V and 6 bases from J, with 14 bases between. CDR3 size: 14 residues. As DNA, the CDR3 is TGTGCCAGCGCCGGGACACACTTTAATTCACCCCTCCACTTT. This codes for CASAGTHFNSPLHF.

The chain joins TRBV6-5 to TRBJ1-5; D possibly corresponds to TRBD1 (5 bases). V was trimmed by 6 bases and J by 0 bases, leaving 9 bases between them. The CDR3 is 14 amino acids. The germline gives CDR1 MNHEY, CDR2 SVGAGI. The CDR3 DNA follows: TGTGCCAGCAGGTCACAGGCTAGCAATCAGCCCCAGCATTTT. It encodes CASRSQASNQPQHF.

This clone came up a few times. The chain couples TRBV2 to TRBJ1-2; no clear D. The CDR3 covers 14 residues. The ends were cut back, 2 bases at V and 4 bases at J, with 11 bases in the middle. Germline V CDR1 and CDR2: SNHLY, FYNNEI. The CDR3 loop reads CASSEWNGLYGYTF. CDR3 nucleotides: TGTGCCAGCAGTGAATGGAACGGACTCTATGGCTACACCTTC.

This chain connects TRBV6-1 to TRBJ1-5; the match to TRBD1 covers 12 bases. CDR1 and CDR2 from the germline V gene are MNHNS and SASEGT. With V trimmed by 2 bases and J by 7 bases, 12 bases remained unmatched. This CDR3 comprises 18 residues. CDR3 loop: CASSEIIGGQGAQQPQHF. The DNA of the CDR3 is TGTGCCAGCAGTGAAATCATTGGGGGACAGGGGGCTCAGCAGCCCCAGCATTTT.

The rearrangement uses TRBV10-3 and TRBJ1-6; D not resolved. The CDR3 loop spans 15 amino acids. The V end lost 2 bases, the J end lost 0 bases, and 5 bases lay between the germline ends. CDR1 and CDR2 (germline): ENHRY, SYGVKD. In nucleotides, the CDR3 is TGTGCCATCAGTGAGCATAGCTCCTATAATTCACCCCTCCACTTT. As protein: CAISEHSSYNSPLHF.